This TCR beta chain was identified during a study of T cell clones after liver transplantation. TCRdb's table, derived via immunoSEQ multiplex PCR, lists solely in-frame clones and lacks some. The table has 65,000 to 85,000 clones, around 84% seen once. The germline V gene encodes CDR1 SGHTA and CDR2 FQGNSA. The CDR3 is 13 amino acids. The V and J ends lost 4 bases and 4 bases respectively, with 10 bases between them. The source is a human patient who received a liver transplant. Some T cells may arise from the graft donor. The J gene is TRBJ2-5, the V gene TRBV7-2, with a possible D match to TRBD1 (5 bases). Source: CD4+ T cells from blood, taken about 50 months after liver transplant. CDR3 sequence (DNA): TGTGCCAGCAGCTCGACAGACCTAGAGACCCAGTACTTC. This translates into CASSSTDLETQYF.